A selection of T cell receptor beta chains follows, all from one sample in a study of T cell clonotyping in hematopoietic cell transplantation. The method was immunoSEQ multiplex PCR; TCRdb's version includes in-frame clones alone and lacks a portion of them. The sample lists approximately 1,000 clones; 80% to 95% were seen once. This specimen consisted of PBMCs, obtained 180 days after allogeneic stem cell transplant. These receptors all stem from a male patient aged 45-60 years who had an allogeneic stem cell transplant from a related donor, so T cells may come from the graft donor. Some clones in this sample may be carry-over from other donors' samples. The CDR3 runs from the conserved cysteine through the conserved F or W. D genes are given only for firm matches. A clone size is listed for some rows: how often the clone was seen (once, few, many), or a class if it is expanded.

clone_size,v_call,d_call,j_call,cdr3_nt,cdr3_aa
-,TRBV6-1,-,TRBJ2-7,TGTGCCAGCAGTGAATTCCACTCTTCCTACGAGCAGTACTTC,CASSEFHSSYEQYF
-,TRBV2,-,TRBJ1-1,TGTGCCAGCAGTAAAATAAGGACTGAAGCTTTCTTT,CASSKIRTEAFF
-,TRBV28,-,TRBJ1-2,TGTGCCAGCAGTTTATGGGGCCGGGGCGATGGCTACACCTTC,CASSLWGRGDGYTF
-,TRBV6-1,-,TRBJ2-2,TGTGCCAGCGCACGCACCGGGGAGCTGTTTTTT,CASARTGELFF
-,TRBV7-6,-,TRBJ2-2,TGTGCCAGCAGCTTAGATGGCGGCACCGGGGAGCTGTTTTTT,CASSLDGGTGELFF
-,TRBV6-1,-,TRBJ2-1,TGTGCCAGCAGTACCCCGCGGGTGCATGAGCAGTTCTTC,CASSTPRVHEQFF
-,TRBV11-3,-,TRBJ1-1,TGTGCCAGCAGCTTAGGAGGTGTCGGCACTGAAGCTTTCTTT,CASSLGGVGTEAFF
once,TRBV5-6,-,TRBJ2-7,TGTGCCAGCAGCACCAGATACAGGTTACTACGGAACGAGCAGTACTTC,CASSTRYRLLRNEQYF
few,TRBV28,-,TRBJ1-2,TGTGCCAGCGGAGGAGGGGTCCCATATGGCTACACCTTC,CASGGGVPYGYTF
-,TRBV28,-,TRBJ1-1,TGTGCCAGCAGTTTAAATTGGGGCAGGGTAACTGAAGCTTTCTTT,CASSLNWGRVTEAFF
-,TRBV25-1,-,TRBJ1-1,TGTGCCAGCAGGTTGTGGGAACACGGTGAAGCTTTCTTT,CASRLWEHGEAFF
-,TRBV30,-,TRBJ1-4,TGTGCCTGGAATACCCACCCCGGGGAAAAACTGTTTTTT,CAWNTHPGEKLFF
-,TRBV2,-,TRBJ1-6,TGTGCCAGACGACAGATGAATTCACCCCTCCACTTT,CARRQMNSPLHF
-,TRBV6-5,-,TRBJ2-2,TGTGCCAGCAGTCCCAGACAGAGTCTCGCCGGGGAGCTGTTTTTT,CASSPRQSLAGELFF
-,TRBV7-6,-,TRBJ1-1,TGTGCCAGCAGCTTAGCGCGGTCCGGGGTCGCTGAAGCTTTCTTT,CASSLARSGVAEAFF
-,TRBV19,TRBD2,TRBJ2-3,TGTGCCAGTAGTAGTAGCGGGGCGAGCACAGATACGCAGTATTTT,CASSSSGASTDTQYF
-,TRBV5-1,TRBD2,TRBJ2-2,TGCGCCAGCAGCCAACATAGCGGGGGAACGAACACCGGGGAGCTGTTTTTT,CASSQHSGGTNTGELFF
-,TRBV18,-,TRBJ2-2,TGTGCCAGCTCACCAAGGGGGAACGAGGAGCTGTTTTTT,CASSPRGNEELFF
-,TRBV23-1,-,TRBJ1-1,TGCGCCAGCAGTTCACACTGGGGGCCAGAGAACACTGAAGCTTTCTTT,CASSSHWGPENTEAFF
-,TRBV6-5,-,TRBJ1-5,TGTGCCAGCACCACCGACCTGTGGAGCAATCAGCCCCAGCATTTT,CASTTDLWSNQPQHF
-,TRBV28,-,TRBJ2-4,TGTGCCAGCAGTCCTGGAGGGTCCAAAAACATTCAGTACTTC,CASSPGGSKNIQYF
-,TRBV6-5,-,TRBJ1-3,TGTGCCAGCAGTGGCGCCGCTGGAAACACCATATATTTT,CASSGAAGNTIYF
-,TRBV29-1,TRBD2,TRBJ2-7,TGCAGCGTTCTAGCGGGAAGGAGCTACGAGCAGTACTTC,CSVLAGRSYEQYF
-,TRBV7-6,TRBD1,TRBJ1-1,TGTGCCAGCAGCTTATACAGGGGCGGGTTAACTGAAGCTTTCTTT,CASSLYRGGLTEAFF
-,TRBV30,-,TRBJ1-2,TGTGCCTGGGATCCTAGACCGTCGCTGTATGGCTACACCTTC,CAWDPRPSLYGYTF
-,TRBV5-8,-,TRBJ1-4,TGTGCCAGCAGCTTGGGGGGGGCCCGGGAAAAACTGTTTTTT,CASSLGGAREKLFF